What follows are 19 T cell receptor beta chains derived from one specimen sequenced in a study of cytomegalovirus exposure and HLA in healthy donors. Vbeta (60) and Jbeta (13) primers were used in the PCR. Generated by immunoSEQ multiplex PCR, the TCRdb table keeps only in-frame clones and is missing some. The sample shows about 90,000 clones, roughly 78% of them seen only once. The specimen sequenced was PBMCs. All receptors come from a woman aged 40 to 49 in good health and CMV-seropositive.

The chain carries TRBV18 and TRBJ1-3, with 8 positions matching TRBD1. CDR3 size: 18 residues. In germline, CDR1 is KGHSH, CDR2 LQKENI. V lost 3 bases, J lost 4 bases, and 14 bases stayed unmatched. The CDR3 region has the DNA TGTGCCAGCTCACCCCCGGGACAGGCAACTTTCCTGGGAAACACCATATATTTT. Residues: CASSPPGQATFLGNTIYF.

The chain joins TRBV6-4 to TRBJ2-3; D not certain. Looked up from germline, CDR1 is MRHNA and CDR2 is SNTAGT. The CDR3 spans 13 residues. Trimming took off 5 bases at V and 3 bases at J, with 9 bases between the two ends. The CDR3 nucleotides read TGTGCCAGCAGTTTTAAGGAGACAGATACGCAGTATTTT. Translation: CASSFKETDTQYF.

This clone was recorded a few times. Mismatch with germline at one junction end may stem from a read error. J is TRBJ2-7 and V is TRBV7-3, with a weak D call TRBD2 (5 bases). The germline V gene encodes CDR1 SGHTA and CDR2 FQGTGA. This CDR3 is built from 14 residues. The CDR3 DNA reads as TGTGCTAGCAGCTTAAACATTTTTGGGGAGGAGCAGTACTTC. Its protein product is CASSLNIFGEEQYF.

In this sample, this clone turned up once. The rearrangement uses TRBV21-1 and TRBJ1-2; the table calls TRBD1, which could not be checked here. TRBV21-1 is noted as a pseudogene. The CDR3 is made up of 15 amino acids. Written as DNA, the CDR3 is TGTGCCAGCAGCAACGGAGCAGGGGTAAGGTATGGCTACACCTTC. Encoded protein: CASSNGAGVRYGYTF.

A few counts support this clone. The chain links TRBV4-3 to TRBJ2-7; weak D call: TRBD2 (6 bases). Trimming left V 0 bases short and J 0 bases short, with 12 bases between. Germline CDR1 is LGHNA and CDR2 is YSLEER. This CDR3 contains 16 residues. The CDR3 DNA is TGCGCCAGCAGCCAAGAACACCCCGGGGGCTCCTACGAGCAGTACTTC. It yields the protein CASSQEHPGGSYEQYF.

This clone came up once. This chain links TRBV19 with TRBJ2-1; 9 bases are a match to TRBD2. The germline V gene encodes CDR1 LNHDA and CDR2 SQIVND (reference sequence). V shed 6 bases and J 4 bases; nucleotides not matched to a gene: 7. The CDR3 runs 15 residues. CDR3 loop: CASSVGLAFYNEQFF. CDR3 in DNA: TGTGCCAGTAGCGTGGGACTAGCCTTTTACAATGAGCAGTTCTTC.

This clone was picked up one time. The rearrangement links TRBV7-9 to TRBJ2-1; 12 positions match TRBD2. CDR3 length: 15 residues. Germline trimming cut 4 bases from V and 6 bases from J; bases unmatched to any gene: 4. The germline V gene encodes CDR1 SEHNR and CDR2 FQNEAQ (reference sequence). CDR3 sequence: CASSSLAGGINEQFF. The CDR3 nucleotides are TGTGCCAGCAGCTCCCTAGCGGGAGGGATCAATGAGCAGTTCTTC.

The J gene is TRBJ2-3, the V gene TRBV6-1; D gene unclear. CDR1 is MNHNS, CDR2 SASEGT, per germline. The CDR3 contains 15 residues. With 1 base removed from V and 2 bases from J, the gap between germline ends came to 10 bases. CDR3 in DNA: TGTGCCAGCAGTGAAGAGGCAGACATCACAGATACGCAGTATTTT. It yields the protein CASSEEADITDTQYF.

This clone was detected many times. This chain joins TRBV5-5 and TRBJ2-1; possible D gene TRBD2, 6 bases. This CDR3 contains 17 residues. V lost 3 bases to trimming and J lost 7 bases, with 23 bases between them. CDR1 and CDR2 from the germline V gene are SGHKS and YYEKEE (reference sequence). The CDR3 protein is CASSYSPGTLLPNEQFF. For the CDR3, the DNA is TGTGCCAGCAGCTACTCCCCCGGGACTCTCCTTCCGAATGAGCAGTTCTTC.

The chain combines TRBV19 with TRBJ2-7; TRBD1 aligns across 8 bases. J gave up 1 base and V 6 bases, and 5 bases lay outside the gene matches. This CDR3 region has 14 residues. Germline V lookup: CDR1 LNHDA, CDR2 SQIVND (reference sequence). CDR3 region: CASSPGGMSYEQYF. DNA of the CDR3: TGTGCCAGTAGCCCAGGGGGCATGTCCTACGAGCAGTACTTC.

DNA of the CDR3: TGTGCCAGCAGTGAAGACGTCAGGGGCGGAGGCTACACCTTC. Residues: CASSEDVRGGGYTF. The chain has TRBV6-1 and TRBJ1-2; tentatively, D is TRBD1 (6 bases). V gave up 1 base and J gave up 8 bases, with 14 bases separating them. The CDR3 runs 14 residues. CDR1 is MNHNS, CDR2 SASEGT, per germline.

The chain couples TRBV5-4 to TRBJ2-5; the D gene is possibly TRBD2 (6 bases). TRBJ2-7 matches the DNA end more closely, so the J call is doubtful. This CDR3 has 16 residues. CDR1 is SGHNT, CDR2 YYREEE, per germline (reference sequence). The CDR3 DNA reads as TGTGCCAGCAGCTTGTCTTCGGGACTCTTAACCTACGAGCAGTACTTC. Its protein product is CASSLSSGLLTYEQYF.

The V call is TRBV6-1, the J call TRBJ1-5; 7 nucleotides line up with TRBD1. The germline V gene has CDR1 MNHNS and CDR2 SASEGT. With V trimmed by 4 bases and J by 3 bases, 3 bases remained unmatched. The CDR3 length is 14 residues. CDR3 sequence: CASSVDRANQPQHF. DNA of the CDR3: TGTGCCAGCAGTGTCGACAGGGCCAATCAGCCCCAGCATTTT.

The genes are TRBV7-3 and TRBJ2-3; 8 nucleotides agree with TRBD1. Germline CDR1 reads SGHTA; CDR2 reads FQGTGA. The CDR3 is 14 amino acids. V was pared by 2 bases and J by 6 bases, with 4 bases of the junction left unmatched. The DNA for the CDR3 is TGTGCCAGCAGCTTAGGGGCAGGGGGCGATACGCAGTATTTT. This sequence encodes CASSLGAGGDTQYF.

The V and J genes are TRBV2 and TRBJ2-3, with 7 bases that match TRBD1. This CDR3 is 14 amino acids long. Germline CDR1 reads SNHLY; CDR2 reads FYNNEI. Trimming took 6 bases from V and 2 from J; bases not matched to a gene: 5. CDR3 DNA: TGTGCCAGCAGCATGACAGGGATCACAGATACGCAGTATTTT. Residues: CASSMTGITDTQYF.

This sequence joins TRBV5-5 and TRBJ1-3; 9 bases match TRBD1. Germline values: CDR1 SGHKS, CDR2 YYEKEE (reference sequence). The ends lost 4 bases at V and 2 bases at J; junction bases unmatched: 4. The length of the CDR3 is 15 residues. CDR3 amino acids: CASSRNRGPGNTIYF. The CDR3 bases are TGTGCCAGCAGCCGAAACAGGGGGCCTGGAAACACCATATATTTT.

The gene calls are TRBV6-1 and TRBJ2-2, with 8 bases identical to TRBD1. Germline V gives CDR1 MNHNS, CDR2 SASEGT. The CDR3 runs 13 residues. The CDR3 region is CAINRGDTGELFF. The CDR3 region has the DNA TGTGCGATTAACAGGGGGGACACCGGGGAGCTGTTTTTT.

The chain carries TRBV27 and TRBJ2-7; D uncertain. Trimming removed 0 bases from V and 2 bases from J, with 11 bases in between. This CDR3 has 15 amino acids. CDR1 MNHEY and CDR2 SMNVEV come from the germline V gene (reference sequence). This chain's CDR3 is CASSLSPGQTYEQYF. As DNA, the CDR3 is TGTGCCAGCAGTTTATCTCCAGGCCAAACCTACGAGCAGTACTTC.

This chain uses TRBV7-2 with TRBJ2-7; 7 nucleotides line up with TRBD2. Germline-derived CDR1 and CDR2 are SGHTA and FQGNSA. This CDR3 is built from 15 residues. The V gene end was trimmed by 3 bases and the J gene end by 0 bases; junction bases not matched to a gene: 5. The CDR3 coding sequence is TGTGCCAGCAGCTTTGACAGCGGGAACTCCTACGAGCAGTACTTC. This codes for CASSFDSGNSYEQYF.